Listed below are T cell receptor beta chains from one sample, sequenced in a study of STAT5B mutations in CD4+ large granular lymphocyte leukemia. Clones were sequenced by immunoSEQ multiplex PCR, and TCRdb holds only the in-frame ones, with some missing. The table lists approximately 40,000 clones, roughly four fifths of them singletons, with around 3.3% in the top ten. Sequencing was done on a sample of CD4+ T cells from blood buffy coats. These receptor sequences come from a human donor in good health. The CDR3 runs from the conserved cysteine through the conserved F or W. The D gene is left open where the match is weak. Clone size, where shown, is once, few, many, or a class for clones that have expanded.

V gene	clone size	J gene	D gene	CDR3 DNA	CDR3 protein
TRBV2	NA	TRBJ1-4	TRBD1	TGTGCCAGCAGAGGGACAGGGTCGGAAAAACTGTTTTTT	CASRGTGSEKLFF
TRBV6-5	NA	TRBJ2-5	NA	TGTGCCAGCAGTTCAAGCCTTGGGGCCCAGTACTTC	CASSSSLGAQYF
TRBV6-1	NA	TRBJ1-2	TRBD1	TGTGCCAGCAGTTATTTACAGGGGGCCAATGGCTACACCTTC	CASSYLQGANGYTF
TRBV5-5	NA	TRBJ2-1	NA	TGTGCCAGCAGCCCGCGCCCCCTCTACAATGAGCAGTTCTTC	CASSPRPLYNEQFF
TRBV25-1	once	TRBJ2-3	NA	TGTGCCAGCAGTGAACGCAGTGGGGACCACACAGATACGCAGTATTTT	CASSERSGDHTDTQYF
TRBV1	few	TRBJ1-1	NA	TGCACCAGCAGCCAGGGACAGGGCAACACTGAAGCTTTCTTT	CTSSQGQGNTEAFF
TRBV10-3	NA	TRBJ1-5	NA	TGTGCCATCAGTGAGTCGACGGTGGAGGCCCAGCATTTT	CAISESTVEAQHF
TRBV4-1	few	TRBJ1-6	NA	TGCGCCAGCAGCCAACCGGGGGCGGCATCACCCCTCCACTTT	CASSQPGAASPLHF
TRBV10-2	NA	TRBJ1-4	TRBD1	TGCGCCAGCAGTTTGGACAGGGGGCCTGATGAAAAACTGTTTTTT	CASSLDRGPDEKLFF
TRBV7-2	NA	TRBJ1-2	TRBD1	TGTGCCAGCAGTTCCCAGGGGGCGCCTGGCTACACCTTC	CASSSQGAPGYTF
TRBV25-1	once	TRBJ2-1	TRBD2	TGTGCCAGCAGTGACCCGGGACTAGCCGTAAATGAGCAGTTCTTC	CASSDPGLAVNEQFF